This T cell receptor beta chain came from a study of blood T cells in healthy people across ages. Study-level points and caveats: Age brought a roughly linear fall in TCR beta diversity measured per million T cells.

Together with a sample-barcoded 5' primer, a J-beta primer mix was included in a second PCR lasting about 7 to 11 cycles. Every cDNA was tagged by a template-switch adaptor with 12 random nucleotides. TCRdb reprocessed the 5' RACE reads via MiXCR and lists one record per CDR3 protein. This table holds over 700,000 distinct CDR3 sequences, 40% to 65% found once. The CDR3 spans 17 residues. Trimming removed 3 bases from V and 1 base from J, with 19 bases in between. Looked up from germline, CDR1 is MGHDK and CDR2 is SYGVNS. This clonotype turned up a few times. Its antigen remains unknown. The source of this sequence is a man older than 75 in good health. The chain employs TRBV25-1 and TRBJ2-7, with D possibly being TRBD2 (7 bases). Sequences were obtained from blood. CDR3 in amino acids: CASSDPGGPGRSYEQYF. DNA of the CDR3: TGTGCCAGCAGTGACCCGGGGGGCCCAGGGAGGTCCTACGAGCAGTACTTC.